This passage covers 13 T cell receptor beta chains from one sample sequenced in a study of Graves' ophthalmopathy and Graves' hyperthyroidism (dated 2018 in TCRdb). TCRdb names Illumina HiSeq 2000 as the instrument used. TCR beta CDR3 regions were amplified from RNA transcripts for repertoire sequencing. HTBI primers and the Qiagen OneStep RT-PCR kit were used in a first-round RT-PCR, which was followed by a second-round multiplex PCR, size selection and purification. TCRdb handled the public reads itself, with Q25 trimming in fastp and clone calling in MiXCR, and kept productive beta chains. When rows share a CDR3 protein, they turn into one entry using the most common DNA and genes. Recorded for this sample are about 1.1 million distinct CDR3 sequences; about 35% of them occurred a single time. The ten largest clones take up 11% of the sample. What was sequenced was peripheral blood or thyroid tissue (not recorded which). These receptors were obtained from an adult man with Graves' hyperthyroidism.

This chain uses TRBV7-8 with TRBJ2-5; no firm D call. The CDR3 runs 14 residues. The V gene's germline CDR1 is SGHVS and CDR2 FQNEAQ. Trimming shortened V by 5 bases and J by 5 bases, and 15 bases separated the two germline ends. CDR3 sequence: CASSVVTGPETQYF. The CDR3 DNA reads TGTGCCAGCAGCGTTGTGACCGGTCCGGAGACCCAGTACTTC.

The chain combines TRBV20-1 with TRBJ2-7, with a tentative D call TRBD2 (6 bases). The length of the CDR3 is 15 residues. Germline assignment: CDR1 DFQATT and CDR2 SNEGSKA (reference sequence). The ends were cut back, 6 bases at V and 0 bases at J, with 18 bases in the middle. The CDR3 region has the DNA TGCAGTGCCTACCTCGGGAGCCCTGTCTCCTACGAGCAGTACTTC. Translation: CSAYLGSPVSYEQYF.

The V and J genes are TRBV11-2 and TRBJ1-2, with D perhaps matching TRBD1 (6 bases). V was cut by 5 bases and J by 2 bases, with 15 bases left in between. Germline V gives CDR1 SGHAT, CDR2 FQNNGV. The CDR3 runs to 15 residues. In DNA form, the CDR3 reads TGTGCCAGCAGCCCCAGAGGACAGTTCAACTATGGCTACACCTTC. Its translation: CASSPRGQFNYGYTF.

This clonotype was detected a few times. The genes are TRBV12-3 or TRBV12-4 and TRBJ2-6; TRBD2 might be the D (5 bases). This CDR3 contains 16 residues. Trimming stripped 6 bases from V and 0 bases from J, with 12 bases between. The CDR3: CASRQRVLSGANVLTF. In nucleotides, the CDR3 is TGTGCCAGCAGACAGAGGGTTCTCTCTGGGGCCAACGTCCTGACTTTC.

In regard to this clonotype: This may be a read error: a much more frequent sequence differs by one nucleotide. The chain combines TRBV2 with TRBJ2-7; D not resolved. The CDR3 is 15 amino acids. The V end lost 1 base, the J end lost 9 bases, and 19 bases lay between the germline ends. The germline V gene has CDR1 SNHLY and CDR2 FYNNEI. The CDR3 reads CASSEGPGLRLVQYF. The CDR3 DNA is TGTGCCAGCAGTGAAGGTCCAGGTCTACGATTGGTGCAGTACTTC. The entire variable domain, with the rest obtained from reference TRBV2 and TRBJ2-7, is as follows: EPEVTQTPSHQVTQMGQEVILRCVPISNHLYFYWYRQILGQKVEFLVSFYNNEISEKSEIFDDQFSVERPDGSNFTLKIRSTKLEDSAMYFCASSEGPGLRLVQYFGPGTRLTVT.

In its sample, this clonotype was seen a few times. The chain joins TRBV6-5 to TRBJ1-6, with 8 positions matching TRBD1. The CDR3 totals 16 residues. The V segment lost 6 bases and the J segment 4 bases; nucleotides outside the gene matches: 8. The germline V gene encodes CDR1 MNHEY and CDR2 SVGAGI. CDR3: CASRGQGARYNSPLHF. DNA of the CDR3: TGTGCCAGCAGAGGACAGGGAGCGCGATATAATTCACCCCTCCACTTT.

The chain couples TRBV25-1 to TRBJ2-7, with D perhaps TRBD2 (6 bases). Trimming pared 8 bases from V and 5 bases from J, leaving 16 bases between. The CDR3 runs 13 residues. Germline lookup yields CDR1 MGHDK and CDR2 SYGVNS. This chain's CDR3 is CASLWGVTNEQYF. The CDR3 region has the DNA TGTGCCAGCTTGTGGGGGGTGACGAACGAGCAGTACTTC.

This chain connects TRBV7-2 to TRBJ2-7, with 11 bases aligning to TRBD2. The CDR3 loop spans 15 amino acids. Germline V lookup: CDR1 SGHTA, CDR2 FQGNSA. V lost 5 bases, J lost 2 bases, and 5 bases stayed unmatched. Here the CDR3 reads CASSDHSGGAYEQYF. Here the CDR3 DNA reads TGTGCCAGCAGCGACCATAGCGGGGGGGCCTACGAGCAGTACTTC. The whole variable domain, remainder taken from reference TRBV7-2 and TRBJ2-7, is GAGVSQSPSNKVTEKGKDVELRCDPISGHTALYWYRQSLGQGLEFLIYFQGNSAPDKSGLPSDRFSAERTGGSVSTLTIQRTQQEDSAVYLCASSDHSGGAYEQYFGPGTRLTVT.

This clonotype was detected ten times or more. V and J are TRBV9 and TRBJ2-7; D may be TRBD1 or TRBD2 (5 bases each). This CDR3 is built from 14 residues. With 0 bases removed from V and 4 bases from J, the gap between germline ends came to 11 bases. Germline loops: CDR1 SGDLS, CDR2 YYNGEE. The CDR3 region is CASSVGDGEYEQYF. Written as DNA, the CDR3 is TGTGCCAGCAGCGTAGGGGACGGGGAATACGAGCAGTACTTC.

The table lists this clonotype with many counts. This chain joins TRBV7-9 and TRBJ2-7, with TRBD1 matching over 8 bases. V lost 0 bases to trimming and J lost 3 bases; unmatched junction nucleotides: 4. Germline loops: CDR1 SEHNR, CDR2 FQNEAQ (reference sequence). The CDR3 consists of 15 residues. This CDR3 reads CASSLATDRGYEQYF. Here the CDR3 DNA reads TGTGCCAGCAGCTTAGCCACTGACAGGGGCTACGAGCAGTACTTC.

The CDR3 spells CSAGTAKETQYF. CDR3 nucleotides: TGCAGCGCTGGGACAGCCAAAGAGACCCAGTACTTC. The V and J genes are TRBV29-1 and TRBJ2-5; 7 bases agree with TRBD1. This CDR3 has 12 residues. Germline CDR1 and CDR2: SQVTM and ANQGSEA. The ends lost 7 bases at V and 3 bases at J; junction bases unmatched: 5.

This clonotype came up many times. This chain uses TRBV11-2 with TRBJ1-2, with a tentative D call TRBD1 (6 bases). The V gene's germline CDR1 is SGHAT and CDR2 FQNNGV. Trimming shortened V by 3 bases and J by 8 bases, and 16 bases separated the two germline ends. The CDR3 has 14 residues. DNA for the CDR3: TGTGCCAGCAGCTTGGACAGTCGCCGTTTGGGCTACACCTTC. Encoded protein: CASSLDSRRLGYTF.

This clonotype was seen at least ten times. The chain combines TRBV7-8 with TRBJ1-1, with 7 nucleotides matching TRBD1. V gave up 5 bases and J gave up 1 base; unmatched junction bases: 10. Germline CDR1 reads SGHVS; CDR2 reads FQNEAQ. The CDR3 totals 16 residues. CDR3 residues: CASSPSRSGGNTEAFF. The CDR3 DNA follows: TGTGCCAGCAGCCCCTCCCGGTCAGGGGGGAACACTGAAGCTTTCTTT.